This TCR beta chain was observed in a study of blood T cell repertoires in COVID-19. Turning to the study itself: PBMCs, B-cell-depleted T cells, or T cells provided the cDNA or gDNA that made up the material.

This clone was picked up a small number of times. CDR1 and CDR2 (germline): SGHRS, YFSETQ. The CDR3 contains 13 residues. V was shortened by 6 bases and J by 3 bases, with 13 bases between the two germline ends. Sequenced by immunoSEQ multiplex PCR; TCRdb stores in-frame clones only, minus some. In the table there are some 56,000 clones, around four fifths of which are singletons. The chain has TRBV5-1 and TRBJ2-7, with a possible D match to TRBD1 (5 bases). Specimen: peripheral blood. This TCR was recovered from a woman of 80 years or more with acute or convalescent COVID-19. The CDR3 spells CASNQGTHYEQYF. The CDR3 DNA follows: TGCGCCAGCAATCAGGGAACTCACTACGAGCAGTACTTC.